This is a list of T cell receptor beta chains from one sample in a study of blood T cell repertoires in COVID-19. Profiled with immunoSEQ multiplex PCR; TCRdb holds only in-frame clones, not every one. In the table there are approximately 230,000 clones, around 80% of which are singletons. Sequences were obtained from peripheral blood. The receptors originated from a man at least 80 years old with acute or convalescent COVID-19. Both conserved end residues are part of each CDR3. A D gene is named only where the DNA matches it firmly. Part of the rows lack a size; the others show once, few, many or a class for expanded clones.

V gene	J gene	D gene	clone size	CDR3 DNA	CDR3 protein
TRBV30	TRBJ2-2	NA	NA	TGTGCCTGGAGGGCCCCGAACACCGGGGAGCTGTTTTTT	CAWRAPNTGELFF
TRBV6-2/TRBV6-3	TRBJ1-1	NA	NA	TGTGCCAGCAGTTCCCCTAACCGGGACTCGGCCGCTTTCTTT	CASSSPNRDSAAFF
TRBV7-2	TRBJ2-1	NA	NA	TGTGCCAGCAGGGGTAGCTCCAAGTTATCCTACAATGAGCAGTTCTTC	CASRGSSKLSYNEQFF
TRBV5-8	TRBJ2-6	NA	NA	TGTGCCGGCCACAGGCGCTCTGGGGCCAACGTCCTGACTTTC	CAGHRRSGANVLTF
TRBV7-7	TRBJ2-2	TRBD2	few	TGTGCTAGCATAGAGGTCCAGGGAGGGGCCGGGGAGCTGTTTTTT	CASIEVQGGAGELFF
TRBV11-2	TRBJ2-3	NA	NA	TGTGCCAGCAGCTCCGATCGGACAGATACGCAGTATTTT	CASSSDRTDTQYF
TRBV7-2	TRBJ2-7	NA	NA	TGTGCCAGCAGCTTTCAGCAGGGATCCCACGAGCAGTACTTC	CASSFQQGSHEQYF
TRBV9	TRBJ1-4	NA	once	TGTGCCAGCAGCGTCCGAGGGGGTAATGAAAAACTGTTTTTT	CASSVRGGNEKLFF
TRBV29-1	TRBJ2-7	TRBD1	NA	TGCAGCGTTCCGGGACAGGGGCTCGACGAGCAGTACTTC	CSVPGQGLDEQYF
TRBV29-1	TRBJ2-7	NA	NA	TGCAGCCCTCGCGTTGGCAGGGCTAACTACGAGCAGTACTTC	CSPRVGRANYEQYF
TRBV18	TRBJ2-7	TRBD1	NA	TGTGCCAGCTCACCCCTCCTTTCCGGGACAGGGGGCGAGCAGTACTTC	CASSPLLSGTGGEQYF
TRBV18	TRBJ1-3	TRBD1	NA	TGTGCCAGCTCACCGACAGGGGATGCAAACACCATATATTTT	CASSPTGDANTIYF
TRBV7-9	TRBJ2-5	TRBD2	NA	TGTGCCAGCAGCTTAGCAGCGGGGGGAGAAGAGACCCAGTACTTC	CASSLAAGGEETQYF
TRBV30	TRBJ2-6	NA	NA	TGTGCCTGGAGTTTGACAGGGAGGTGGGTTTCTGGGGCCAACGTCCTGACTTTC	CAWSLTGRWVSGANVLTF
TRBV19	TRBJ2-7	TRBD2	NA	TGTGCCAGTAGTTTCGCCGGGACTAGCATCTCCTACGAGCAGTACTTC	CASSFAGTSISYEQYF
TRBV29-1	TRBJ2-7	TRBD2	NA	TGCAGCGTTGAAGTCCGGCTAGCGGGGGGCCTTACTACATCCGAGCAGTACTTC	CSVEVRLAGGLTTSEQYF
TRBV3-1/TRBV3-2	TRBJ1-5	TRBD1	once	TGTGCCAGCAGCCTTCGAAGGACAGGGCCCCAGCATTTT	CASSLRRTGPQHF
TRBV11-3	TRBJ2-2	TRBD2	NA	TGTGCCAGCAGCTTAGGGGCGGGAGGAACCACCGGGGAGCTGTTTTTT	CASSLGAGGTTGELFF
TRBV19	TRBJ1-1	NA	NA	TGTGCCAGTAGTACTGGGGCGGTCCAGAACACTGAAGCTTTCTTT	CASSTGAVQNTEAFF
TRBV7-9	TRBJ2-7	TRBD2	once	TGTGCCAGCAGCCTGCGGGGGGGAATAATCTACGAGCAGTACTTC	CASSLRGGIIYEQYF
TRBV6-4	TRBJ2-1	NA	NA	TGTGCCAGCAGTGACTTGTCAGGGGTTCTTTCCCAACAGTTCTTC	CASSDLSGVLSQQFF
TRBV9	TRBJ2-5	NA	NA	TGTGCCAGCAGCGTCACAGGGATCCAAGAGACCCAGTACTTC	CASSVTGIQETQYF
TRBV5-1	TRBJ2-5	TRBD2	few	TGCGCCAGCAGCTTGGTCCCCTCTGGGCTAGCGGGGGGATCCAAGATGAGAGAGACCCAGTACTTC	CASSLVPSGLAGGSKMRETQYF
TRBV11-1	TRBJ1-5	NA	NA	TGTGCCAGCAGTCGGGGTGGAAATCAGCCCCAGCATTTT	CASSRGGNQPQHF
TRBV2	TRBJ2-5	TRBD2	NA	TGTGCCAGCGTGGGCCCCGGGAGGGAGACCCAGTACTTC	CASVGPGRETQYF
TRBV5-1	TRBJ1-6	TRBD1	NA	TGCGCCAGCAGCGGTGGGACAGGGGCAAGGAATTCACCCCTCCACTTT	CASSGGTGARNSPLHF
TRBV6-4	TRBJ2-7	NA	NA	TGTGCCAGCACATCAACCGGGACAACGCCCGAGCAGTACTTC	CASTSTGTTPEQYF
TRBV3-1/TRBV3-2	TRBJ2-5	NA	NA	TGTGCCAGCAGCCAAGATTGGCCTCCCCAAGAGACCCAGTACTTC	CASSQDWPPQETQYF
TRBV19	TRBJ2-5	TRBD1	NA	TGTGCCAGTAGTGATTCATACAGGGGGCTGGAGACCCAGTACTTC	CASSDSYRGLETQYF
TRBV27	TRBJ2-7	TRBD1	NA	TGTGCCAGCAGGGCTGGACAGGGGATTTCCTACGAGCAGTACTTC	CASRAGQGISYEQYF
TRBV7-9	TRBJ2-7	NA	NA	TGTGCCAGCAGCTTAATACAAAAAAACCCTTACGAGCAGTACTTC	CASSLIQKNPYEQYF
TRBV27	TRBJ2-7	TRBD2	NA	TGTGCCAGCAGTTTAACTAGCGGGAGTCTGCACGAGCAGTACTTC	CASSLTSGSLHEQYF
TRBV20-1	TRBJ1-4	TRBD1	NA	TGCAGTGCCAGTGGCTCTCGGGGACAGGGTAGCGAAAAACTGTTTTTT	CSASGSRGQGSEKLFF
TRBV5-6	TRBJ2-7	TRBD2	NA	TGTGCCAGCAGCCTAGCGGGAGTCATCTCCTACGAGCAGTACTTC	CASSLAGVISYEQYF
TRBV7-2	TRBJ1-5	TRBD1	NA	TGTGCCAGCAGCCCTGGGACAGGGAATCAGCCCCAGCATTTT	CASSPGTGNQPQHF
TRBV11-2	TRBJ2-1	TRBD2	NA	TGTGCCAGCAGCCTAGCGGGAAGGATTAATGAGCAGTTCTTC	CASSLAGRINEQFF
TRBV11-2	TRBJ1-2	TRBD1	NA	TGTGCCAGCAGCCGGACAGGGGGTAGCTATGGCTACACCTTC	CASSRTGGSYGYTF
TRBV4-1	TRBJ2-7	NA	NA	TGCGCCAGCAGCCAAGTCAAGGGCAGGGGCGGCTACGAGCAGTACTTC	CASSQVKGRGGYEQYF
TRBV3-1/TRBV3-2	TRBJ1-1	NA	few	TGTGCCAGCAGCCCCGGAGTGTCCACTGAAGCTTTCTTT	CASSPGVSTEAFF
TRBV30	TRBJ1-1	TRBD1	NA	TGTGCCTGGCAGCAGGGGGCGCCGGTTATCGCTGAAGCTTTCTTT	CAWQQGAPVIAEAFF
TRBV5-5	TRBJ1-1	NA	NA	TGTGCCAGCAGCTTCGACAGGAACACTGAAGCTTTCTTT	CASSFDRNTEAFF